The clone carrying this T cell receptor (beta chain) was seen many times. Its antigen is as yet unknown. RNA transcripts gave rise to amplified TCR beta CDR3 regions. HTBI primers were the set used in a first-round RT-PCR of the TCR CDR3. TCRdb passed the multiplex PCR reads through MiXCR, listing each CDR3 protein once. The sample lists about 610,000 distinct CDR3 sequences, more than 45% occurring once. Germline V lookup: CDR1 SGDLS, CDR2 YYNGEE. Trimming cost V 0 bases and J 5 bases, with 5 bases left between them. The CDR3 loop spans 12 amino acids. The data belong to a study of T cells in Graves' hyperthyroidism and ophthalmopathy. General study results and limits: Ophthalmopathy prediction by the model preceded onset by a median 6.5 months. Researchers report that a 13 V-J model separated ophthalmopathy from stable hyperthyroidism. Within blood appeared most thyroid clonotypes that had expanded above 0.001.

Graves' hyperthyroidism is called stable when ophthalmopathy does not progress within 18 months. Input material: peripheral blood or thyroid tissue (not recorded which). V gene TRBV9 combines with J gene TRBJ2-5; D unresolved. This clonotype was sampled from a young woman with Graves' hyperthyroidism. As DNA, the CDR3 is TGTGCCAGCAGCGTAGAGGCGGAGACCCAGTACTTC. Translation: CASSVEAETQYF.